This is a list of T cell receptor beta chains from one sample in a study of CD8 T cells in ankylosing spondylitis. TCRdb re-called the 5' RACE reads with MiXCR, one entry per CDR3 protein. Among under 850,000 distinct CDR3 sequences listed, under 20% were seen once. The specimen was blood, either unsorted or a sorted T cell fraction (not recorded which). The receptors shown here come from a male donor with ankylosing spondylitis. CDR3s leave out the opening cysteine and the closing phenylalanine or tryptophan. D genes are given only for firm matches. Not all rows give a size; the values are once, few, many and, for expanded clones, a class.

>TRBD2|TRBV10-3|TRBJ2-7|few
AISVGGGSYEQY
>-|TRBV13|TRBJ2-7|-
ASSLEGGLPYEQY
>TRBD2|TRBV7-9|TRBJ2-1|-
ASSFGLAEYNEQF
>-|TRBV20-1|TRBJ1-3|few
SAPPPGSGNTIY
>-|TRBV7-6|TRBJ1-2|-
ASSSNPDVGVAYGYT
>TRBD2|TRBV27|TRBJ2-3|many
ASTQLAGGTDTQY
>-|TRBV7-7|TRBJ1-5|few
ASSPRPGGANRLFSNQPQH
>-|TRBV5-6|TRBJ2-7|few
ASSLARRLLEQY
>-|TRBV11-2|TRBJ2-1|-
ASSLFSRPWNEQF
>TRBD2|TRBV5-6|TRBJ2-3|-
ASSRLAVITDTQY
>-|TRBV6-2/TRBV6-3|TRBJ2-3|few
ASSYIHSTDTQY
>TRBD1|TRBV5-5|TRBJ2-7|-
ASSRGGRSAYEQY
>TRBD1|TRBV29-1|TRBJ1-1|few
SVEQTGGTEAF
>-|TRBV20-1|TRBJ1-3|-
SASRYDKSLRLTIY
>-|TRBV30|TRBJ2-5|-
AWSVRAGQETQY
>-|TRBV20-1|TRBJ2-1|-
SARDVGSLGTYNEQF
>TRBD1|TRBV18|TRBJ1-5|-
ASHGQGSSNQPQH
>-|TRBV4-3|TRBJ2-1|-
ASSRIAVSYNEQF
>TRBD1|TRBV20-1|TRBJ1-2|-
SAVTGGYGYT
>-|TRBV7-8|TRBJ1-4|-
ASTRGQQEKLF
>TRBD1|TRBV6-1|TRBJ1-1|-
ASRPTDRGANTEAF
>-|TRBV15|TRBJ1-1|-
ATSRERGTEAF
>TRBD1|TRBV12-3/TRBV12-4|TRBJ2-1|few
ASSNPRDRGLEQF
>-|TRBV12-3/TRBV12-4|TRBJ2-5|few
ASSLETAQETQY
>-|TRBV5-1|TRBJ1-1|-
ASTTGGGMNTEAF
>-|TRBV7-9|TRBJ2-3|few
ASSFGPRIPDTQY
>-|TRBV5-1|TRBJ1-1|few
ASSTTGSMNTEAF
>-|TRBV6-5|TRBJ2-7|few
ASSYSSKQY
>-|TRBV12-3/TRBV12-4|TRBJ2-7|many
ASSFGGYEQY
>-|TRBV3-1|TRBJ2-5|few
ASSHAGTLETQY
>-|TRBV12-3/TRBV12-4|TRBJ2-3|-
AGSFSRGGTDTQY
>-|TRBV10-3|TRBJ1-2|-
AISESSGDKGVSYGYT
>-|TRBV29-1|TRBJ2-3|-
SVEDLSVSTDTQY
>TRBD1|TRBV12-3/TRBV12-4|TRBJ1-5|many
ASSDRAEQPQH
>-|TRBV9|TRBJ1-4|-
ASSVRTGVREKLF
>-|TRBV6-1|TRBJ1-1|few
ASRHGKRSTEAF
>-|TRBV24-1|TRBJ1-4|-
ATSPGTADEKLF
>-|TRBV12-3/TRBV12-4|TRBJ2-7|few
ASSVGPQQY
>-|TRBV15|TRBJ2-3|-
ATSRERTGYASTDTQY
>TRBD2|TRBV27|TRBJ2-7|few
ASSSGLVDEQY
>-|TRBV6-1|TRBJ2-2|few
ASSPRGAITGELF
>TRBD1|TRBV6-5|TRBJ2-1|-
ASSYSTGANEQF
>-|TRBV12-3/TRBV12-4|TRBJ1-5|few
ASSSGWVNQPQH
>-|TRBV9|TRBJ2-7|few
ASSGGALSYEQY
>-|TRBV4-2|TRBJ1-4|many
ASSQDLYGANEKLF
>TRBD1|TRBV7-2|TRBJ2-5|-
ASSLGPGQGKETQY
>TRBD2|TRBV2|TRBJ2-5|-
ASSAPLFESGGPRQETQY
>TRBD2|TRBV2|TRBJ2-1|many
ASARPGLAGNEQF
>-|TRBV15|TRBJ1-1|few
ATSPSGVNTEAF
>-|TRBV3-1|TRBJ2-1|few
ASRPGGYNEQF